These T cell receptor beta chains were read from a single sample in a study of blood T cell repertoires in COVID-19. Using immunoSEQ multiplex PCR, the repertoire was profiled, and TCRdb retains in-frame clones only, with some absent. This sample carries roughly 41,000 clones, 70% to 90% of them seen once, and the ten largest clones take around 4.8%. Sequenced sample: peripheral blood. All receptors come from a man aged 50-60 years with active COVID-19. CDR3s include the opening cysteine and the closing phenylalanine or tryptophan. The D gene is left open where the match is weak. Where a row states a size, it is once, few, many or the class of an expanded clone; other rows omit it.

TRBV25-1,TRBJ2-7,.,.,TGTGCCAGCAGTGATGGAAGGGGGTACGAGCAGTACTTC,CASSDGRGYEQYF
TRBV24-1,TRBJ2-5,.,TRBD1,TGTGCCACCAGTGACCTTCGACAGGGGAAAGAGACCCAGTACTTC,CATSDLRQGKETQYF
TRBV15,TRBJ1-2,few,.,TGTGCCACCAGCAGAGATGAACAGATTAACTATGGCTACACCTTC,CATSRDEQINYGYTF
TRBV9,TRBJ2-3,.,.,TGTGCCAGCAGCGGGGCAGGAGATACGCAGTATTTT,CASSGAGDTQYF
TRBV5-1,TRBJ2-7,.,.,TGCGCCAGCAGCTTTACAGGGCCCTCCTACGAGCAGTACTTC,CASSFTGPSYEQYF
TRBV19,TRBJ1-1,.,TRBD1,TGTGCCAGTAGTATCAACGAAGACAGGGGCACTGAAGCTTTCTTT,CASSINEDRGTEAFF
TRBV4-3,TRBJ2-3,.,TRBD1,TGCGCCAGCAGCCACCCCCCCGGGGACAGGGACACAGATACGCAGTATTTT,CASSHPPGDRDTDTQYF
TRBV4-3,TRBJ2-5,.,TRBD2,TGCGCCAGCAGCCAATTACTAGCGGGGGGGGGAGAGACCCAGTACTTC,CASSQLLAGGGETQYF
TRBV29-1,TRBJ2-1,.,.,TGCAGCGTTCGGGACTCGCACAATGAGCAGTTCTTC,CSVRDSHNEQFF
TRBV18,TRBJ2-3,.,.,TGTGCCAGCTCCCCCACCGGGGGAAGTAGCACAGATACGCAGTATTTT,CASSPTGGSSTDTQYF
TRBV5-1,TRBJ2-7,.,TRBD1,TGCGCCAGCAGCTCGGCAGGGGGAGCCTACGAGCAGTACTTC,CASSSAGGAYEQYF
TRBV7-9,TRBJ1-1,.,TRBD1,TGTGCCAGCAGCCCCGAGCCGGGACAGGGCCTAAGGCACACTGAAGCTTTCTTT,CASSPEPGQGLRHTEAFF
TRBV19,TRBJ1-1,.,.,TGTGCCAGTAGTAAGGGGATAAAGGGCACTGAAGCTTTCTTT,CASSKGIKGTEAFF
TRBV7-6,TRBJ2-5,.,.,TGTGCCAGCAGCTTTTCGACCGCGGGAATTCAAGAGACCCAGTACTTC,CASSFSTAGIQETQYF
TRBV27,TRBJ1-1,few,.,TGTGCCAGCAGTCTACGGAGGAACACTGAAGCTTTCTTT,CASSLRRNTEAFF
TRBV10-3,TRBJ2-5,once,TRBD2,TGTGCCATCAGTGAAGGACTAGCGGGGGCCGACGAGACCCAGTACTTC,CAISEGLAGADETQYF
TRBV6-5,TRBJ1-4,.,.,TGTGCCAGCAGTTACTCGGGGGCTAGTGAAAAACTGTTTTTT,CASSYSGASEKLFF
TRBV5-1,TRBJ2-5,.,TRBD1,TGCGCCAGCAGGGACGGACAGGGCAATTTGGAGACCCAGTACTTC,CASRDGQGNLETQYF
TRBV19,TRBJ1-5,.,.,TGTGCCAGTAGTCACCCTAGGGGAGGTGAACAGCCCCAGCATTTT,CASSHPRGGEQPQHF
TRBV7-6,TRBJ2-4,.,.,TGTGCCAGCAGCCCCGGCGCAGGGAAGAAAAACATTCAGTACTTC,CASSPGAGKKNIQYF
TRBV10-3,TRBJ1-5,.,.,TGTGCCATCAGTGAGCCAGGCAATCAGCCCCAGCATTTT,CAISEPGNQPQHF
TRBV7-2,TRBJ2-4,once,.,TGTGCCAGCAGCTTAACAAGCGGATTACTAGCCAAAAACATTCAGTACTTC,CASSLTSGLLAKNIQYF
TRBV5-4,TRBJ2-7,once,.,TGTGCCAGCAGCACTGGACTACCGCCCTACGAGCAGTACTTC,CASSTGLPPYEQYF
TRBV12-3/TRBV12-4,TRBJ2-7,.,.,TGTGCCAGCAGTTTCGGCGGCTACGAGCAGTACTTC,CASSFGGYEQYF
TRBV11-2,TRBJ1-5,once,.,TGTGCCAGCAGCTTAGCGGGGGGACAGCCCCAGCATTTT,CASSLAGGQPQHF
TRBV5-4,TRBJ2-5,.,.,TGTGCCAGCAGCTTATCAGGGTTTCTAAGAGAGACCCAGTACTTC,CASSLSGFLRETQYF
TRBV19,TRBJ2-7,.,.,TGTGCCAGTAGCCTGACAGGACCCTCCTACGAGCAGTACTTC,CASSLTGPSYEQYF
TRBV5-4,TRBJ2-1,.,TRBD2,TGTGCCACCTCATACGGGGGGGATTCCTACAATGAGCAGTTCTTC,CATSYGGDSYNEQFF
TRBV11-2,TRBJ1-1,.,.,TGTGCCAGCAGCGACTACATGAACACTGAAGCTTTCTTT,CASSDYMNTEAFF
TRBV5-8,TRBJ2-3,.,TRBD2,TGTGCCAGCAGCTGGGTCCTCCGGACTAGCGGGGTGATGGATACGCAGTATTTT,CASSWVLRTSGVMDTQYF
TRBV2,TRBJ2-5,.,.,TGTGCCAGCAGTGATGTGCGGGGCCTGGGGGAGACCCAGTACTTC,CASSDVRGLGETQYF
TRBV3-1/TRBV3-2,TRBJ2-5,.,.,TGTGCCAGCAGCCAAGATGGCCGCGGGGGCAGGGGGACCCAGTACTTC,CASSQDGRGGRGTQYF
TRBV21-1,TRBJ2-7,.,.,TGTGCCAGCAGTCCAAGGGGTCCCCACGAGCAGTACTTC,CASSPRGPHEQYF
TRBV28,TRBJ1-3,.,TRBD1,TGTGCCAGCAGTATAGGGGGCGTTGGAAACACCATATATTTT,CASSIGGVGNTIYF
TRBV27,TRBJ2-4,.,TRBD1,TGTGCCAGCAGTTTATTAAGGACAGGGAACCTGGGAGAAAACATTCAGTACTTC,CASSLLRTGNLGENIQYF